This T cell receptor beta chain was captured by sequencing in a study of cytomegalovirus exposure and HLA in healthy donors. Study results and limitations: Compared with the approximately 700-donor mean, an Asian-associated ancestry cluster reportedly had fewer N-insertions, according to a later analysis.

PCR primers comprised 60 Vbeta and 13 Jbeta primers. Clones were read by immunoSEQ multiplex PCR, and TCRdb kept only the in-frame ones, dropping some. Of roughly 230,000 clones in the sample, 78% are singletons; the top ten hold less than 0.6%. Germline V gene data show CDR1 as SGDLS and CDR2 as YYNGEE. The CDR3 covers 16 residues. After removal of 4 bases from V and 9 bases from J, the junction contained 11 bases not matched to a gene. With respect to this clone: Its antigen is undetermined.

The receptor was derived from a boy between 10 and 17 years old in good health and CMV-seronegative. The chain employs TRBV9 and TRBJ2-1, with 12 nucleotides matching TRBD1. Material: PBMCs. CDR3 sequence: CASSSQSGTGGLEQFF. The CDR3 bases are TGTGCCAGCAGCTCCCAATCCGGGACAGGGGGCCTTGAGCAGTTCTTC.